This paragraph reports one TCR beta chain. CDR3 length equals 13 residues. CDR1 and CDR2 (germline): MDHEN, SYDVKM. V was pared by 6 bases and J by 8 bases, with 14 bases between. This entry belongs to a study of blood T cell repertoires in COVID-19. Study overall: Nucleic acid was either cDNA or gDNA, and it came from T cells, B-cell-depleted T cells, or PBMCs.

The authors' processing: Estimates of nucleated cell counts were drawn from the amplification of reference gene primers. Using immunoSEQ multiplex PCR, the repertoire was profiled, and TCRdb retains in-frame clones only, with some absent. V and J calls and clone size are copied from that table; D and trimming were computed from the DNA. Of around 220,000 clones listed, 87% are singletons. Adults between about 18 and 95 years of age took part from about 24 US areas. Membership in each cohort depended on participant-reported clinical history. The source is a woman aged 30 to 39 with acute COVID-19. V gene TRBV28 combines with J gene TRBJ2-1; TRBD2 might be the D (6 bases). The sequencing input was PBMCs or T cells enriched from blood (not recorded which). The CDR3 bases are TGTGCCAGCAGGGCGGGACGGGGCCATGAGCAGTTCTTC. This gives the protein CASRAGRGHEQFF.